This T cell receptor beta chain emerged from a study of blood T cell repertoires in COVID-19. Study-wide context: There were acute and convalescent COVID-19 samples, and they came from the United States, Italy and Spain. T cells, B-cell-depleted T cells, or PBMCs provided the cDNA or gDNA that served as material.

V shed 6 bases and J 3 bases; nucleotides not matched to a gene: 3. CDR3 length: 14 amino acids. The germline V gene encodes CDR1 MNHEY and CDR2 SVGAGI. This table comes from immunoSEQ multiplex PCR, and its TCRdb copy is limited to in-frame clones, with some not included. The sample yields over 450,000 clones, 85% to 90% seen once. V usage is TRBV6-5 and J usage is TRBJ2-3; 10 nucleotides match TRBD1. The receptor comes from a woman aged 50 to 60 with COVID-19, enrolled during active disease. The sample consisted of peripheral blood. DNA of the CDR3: TGTGCCAGCAGCCGGGACAGGGGTACAGATACGCAGTATTTT. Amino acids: CASSRDRGTDTQYF.